This T cell receptor (beta chain) appears in the sequencing data of a study of vaccination effects on CD4 cells after COVID-19. Clones were read by immunoSEQ multiplex PCR, and TCRdb kept only the in-frame ones, dropping some. Found here are 65,000 to 90,000 clones, approximately 74% of them singletons; the top ten hold under 3%. Within the ViraFEST assay, antigen-specific CD4+ T cells underwent expansion with viral peptide pools prior to sequencing. After more than 9 days in culture, the CD4+ T cells were isolated. Previously uninfected by SARS-CoV-2, the vaccine recipients also showed negative nucleocapsid antibodies. Cultivation was performed at approximately 2.1 million PBMC per well with roughly 9.2 IU/ml IL-2 and around 10 ug/ml peptides added. This clone was seen a single time. Its specificity is unknown. V trimming: 2 bases; J trimming: 4 bases; junction bases outside the gene matches: 7. In germline, CDR1 is GTSNPN, CDR2 SVGIG (reference sequence). The length of the CDR3 is 15 residues.

Study-level points and caveats: Vaccine-induced clones in healthy vaccinees cross-reacted with common cold coronaviruses in only 1 of 255 cases.

This specimen was CD4+ T cells from PBMCs cultured with HCoV-NL63 spike peptides, taken before COVID-19 vaccination. The rearrangement links TRBV30 to TRBJ2-1, with 8 bases lining up with TRBD2. The sequence derives from a human donor who received a COVID-19 vaccine. CDR3 nucleotides: TGTGCCTGGAGTCCTCTAGCGGGCAGATACAATGAGCAGTTCTTC. Its translation: CAWSPLAGRYNEQFF.